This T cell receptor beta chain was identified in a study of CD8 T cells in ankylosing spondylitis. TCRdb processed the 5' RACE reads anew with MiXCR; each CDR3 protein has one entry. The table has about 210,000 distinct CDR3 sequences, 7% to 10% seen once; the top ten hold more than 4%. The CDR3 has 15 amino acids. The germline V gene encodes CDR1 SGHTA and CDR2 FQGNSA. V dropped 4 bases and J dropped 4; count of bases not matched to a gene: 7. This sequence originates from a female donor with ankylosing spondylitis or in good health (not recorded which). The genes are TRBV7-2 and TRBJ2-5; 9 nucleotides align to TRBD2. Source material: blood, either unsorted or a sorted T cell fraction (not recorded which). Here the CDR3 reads CASSSGLLAGETQYF. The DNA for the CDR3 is TGTGCCAGCAGCTCAGGTTTACTAGCGGGAGAGACCCAGTACTTC.